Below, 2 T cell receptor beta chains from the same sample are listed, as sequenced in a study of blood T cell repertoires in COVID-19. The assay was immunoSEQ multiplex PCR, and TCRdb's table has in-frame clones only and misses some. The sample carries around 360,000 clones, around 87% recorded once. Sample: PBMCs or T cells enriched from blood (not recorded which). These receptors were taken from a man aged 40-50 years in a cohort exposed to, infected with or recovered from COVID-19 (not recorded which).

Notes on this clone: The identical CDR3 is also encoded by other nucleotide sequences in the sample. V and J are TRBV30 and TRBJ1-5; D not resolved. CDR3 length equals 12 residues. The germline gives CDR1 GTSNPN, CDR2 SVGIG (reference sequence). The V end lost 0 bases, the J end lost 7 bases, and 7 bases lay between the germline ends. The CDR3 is CAWSVRGQPQHF. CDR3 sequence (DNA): TGTGCCTGGAGTGTACGCGGGCAGCCCCAGCATTTT. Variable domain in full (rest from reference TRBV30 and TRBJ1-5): SQTIHQWPATLVQPVGSPLSLECTVEGTSNPNLYWYRQAAGRGLQLLFYSVGIGQISSEVPQNLSASRPQDRQFILSSKKLLLSDSGFYLCAWSVRGQPQHFGDGTRLSIL.

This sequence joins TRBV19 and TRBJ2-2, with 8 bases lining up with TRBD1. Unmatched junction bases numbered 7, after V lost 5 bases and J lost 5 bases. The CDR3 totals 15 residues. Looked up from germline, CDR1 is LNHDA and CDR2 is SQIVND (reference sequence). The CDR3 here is CASSLGRGRTGELFF. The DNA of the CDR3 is TGTGCCAGTAGTCTCGGCAGGGGGCGGACCGGGGAGCTGTTTTTT.